These 16 T cell receptor beta chains share one sample of origin, sequenced in a study of prognosis after radiotherapy for stage I lung cancer. Genomic DNA was subjected to two-round multiplex PCR for amplification of TCR beta CDR3. The authors ran first-round PCR with primers specific to each TRBV and TRBJ gene. TCRdb processed the multiplex PCR reads anew with MiXCR; each CDR3 protein has one entry. The sample yields tens of thousands of distinct CDR3 sequences, around 22% seen once. The sample here was PBMCs, taken before or after stereotactic body radiation therapy (not recorded which). All receptors come from a donor at least 50 years old with non-small cell lung cancer.

On this clonotype: With a much larger clone just one base away, this may be a read error. The rearrangement links TRBV7-6 to TRBJ2-2, with D hard to call. Germline CDR1 and CDR2: SGHVS and FNYEAQ. This CDR3 region has 18 residues. The V and J ends lost 5 bases and 0 bases respectively, with 19 bases between them. CDR3 amino acids: CASSPSIVVGSNTGELFF. The DNA for the CDR3 is TGTGCCAGCAGCCCATCGATCGTAGTGGGGTCGAACACCGGGGAGCTGTTTTTT. Supplemented by reference TRBV7-6 and TRBJ2-2, the full variable domain reads GAGVSQSPRYKVTKRGQDVALRCDPISGHVSLYWYRQALGQGPEFLTYFNYEAQQDKSGLPNDRFSAERPEGSISTLTIQRTEQRDSAMYRCASSPSIVVGSNTGELFFGEGSRLTVL.

To note about this clonotype: It is likely a read error: a sequence one base away is far more abundant. This chain links TRBV20-1 with TRBJ2-4; 10 nucleotides agree with TRBD2. Looked up from germline, CDR1 is DFQATT and CDR2 is SNEGSKA (reference sequence). J was trimmed by 15 bases and V by 6 bases; bases with no gene match: 17. The CDR3 is 14 residues long. CDR3 nucleotide sequence: TGCAGTGCGAAAACTAGCGGGGCGACCTACGAGCGGTACTTC. As protein: CSAKTSGATYERYF.

The CDR3 DNA reads as TGCAGCTCTGAACCCATGAGGGGGGAGGTTGGCTACACCTTC. Translating gives CSSEPMRGEVGYTF. The rearrangement uses TRBV29-1 and TRBJ1-2; D may be TRBD1 (6 bases). The germline CDR1 and CDR2 sequences are SQVTM and ANQGSEA. CDR3 size: 14 residues. Trimming removed 8 bases at V and 7 bases at J, with 23 bases between.

For this clonotype: One base away lies a much larger clone, so this may be a sequencing read error. The chain employs TRBV6-2 or TRBV6-3 and TRBJ1-1; D might be TRBD1 (6 bases). The V gene lost 0 bases and the J gene lost 6 bases, with 20 bases spanning the gap. Germline V CDR1 and CDR2: MNHEY, SVGEGT. The length of the CDR3 is 17 residues. CDR3 nucleotide sequence: TGTGCCAGCAGTTACTCATTAGGGGGGGGCACTAGGTCTGAAGCTTTCTTT. Translated: CASSYSLGGGTRSEAFF.

This clonotype was seen many times. CDR3 region: CASSLFGGASTGELFF. Here the CDR3 DNA reads TGTGCCAGCAGCTTATTCGGGGGAGCGAGTACCGGGGAGCTGTTTTTT. This rearrangement joins TRBV7-3 to TRBJ2-2; maybe TRBD2 (6 bases). The V and J ends lost 2 bases and 5 bases respectively, with 15 bases between them. This CDR3 comprises 16 residues. Germline V gene sequence: CDR1 SGHTA, CDR2 FQGTGA.

This clonotype appeared many times. The chain carries TRBV20-1 and TRBJ1-4; D may be TRBD1 (5 bases). CDR1 and CDR2 from the germline V gene are DFQATT and SNEGSKA (reference sequence). The CDR3 spans 13 residues. V was shortened by 4 bases and J by 8 bases, with 14 bases between the two germline ends. CDR3 in amino acids: CSATGLFGEKLFF. CDR3 nucleotides: TGCAGTGCTACAGGGTTGTTTGGAGAAAAACTGTTTTTT.

This clonotype was detected many times. The chain is built from TRBV12-3 or TRBV12-4 and TRBJ2-7, with 9 positions matching TRBD2. The CDR3 has 13 residues. V lost 8 bases, J lost 4 bases, and 6 bases stayed unmatched. The CDR3 is CASGGGRGYEQYF. The CDR3 DNA reads TGTGCCAGCGGGGGCGGGAGGGGTTACGAGCAGTACTTC.

V is TRBV19 and J is TRBJ2-2; 11 bases fit TRBD2. With V trimmed by 5 bases and J by 4 bases, 12 bases remained unmatched. Germline V gene data show CDR1 as LNHDA and CDR2 as SQIVND (reference sequence). The CDR3 runs 18 residues. The CDR3 sequence is CASSPNSGGASPTGELFF. CDR3 DNA: TGTGCCAGTAGTCCCAATAGCGGGGGGGCTAGTCCCACCGGGGAGCTGTTTTTT.

The rearrangement links TRBV7-9 to TRBJ1-2; D is possibly TRBD1 (5 bases). CDR3 length equals 15 residues. From germline, CDR1 is SEHNR and CDR2 FQNEAQ (reference sequence). V shed 8 bases and J shed 7 bases, with 23 bases lying between them. CDR3 protein: CASPLSQASLIGYTF. The CDR3 DNA sequence: TGTGCCAGCCCCCTCTCACAGGCCTCTCTAATTGGCTACACCTTC.

Remarks on this clonotype: This likely reflects a read error, since a far larger clone is one base away. J is TRBJ2-7 and V is TRBV6-5; 9 positions agree with TRBD1. Germline CDR1 MNHEY, CDR2 SVGAGI. The CDR3 is made up of 15 amino acids. The CDR3 DNA follows: TGTGCCAGCACCCTGACCGGGACAGGGAGCTACGATCAGTACTTC. Translation: CASTLTGTGSYDQYF.

About this clonotype itself: With only one base between it and a far larger clone, this is likely a read error. This rearrangement joins TRBV20-1 to TRBJ2-7; possibly TRBD1 for D (5 bases). The last part of the DNA fits TRBJ1-2 better; the J call may be wrong. The CDR3 length is 15 residues. Germline lookup yields CDR1 DFQATT and CDR2 SNEGSKA (reference sequence). The CDR3 nucleotides are TGCAATGCCGCCTGGTCGGGGACCGGGGGCTATGGCTACACCTTC. Encoded protein: CNAAWSGTGGYGYTF.

This clonotype has a count of ten or more. The CDR3 region has the DNA TGTGCCAGCAGTGCGACAGATAGCAATCAGCCCCAGCATTTT. Encoded protein: CASSATDSNQPQHF. The chain is built from TRBV6-1 and TRBJ1-5, with a tentative D call TRBD1 (5 bases). Germline-derived CDR1 and CDR2 are MNHNS and SASEGT. The CDR3 has 14 residues. The V gene lost 4 bases and the J gene lost 0 bases, with 7 bases spanning the gap.

A word on this clonotype: A far larger clone is off by one base, so a read error is likely. The CDR3 sequence: CASSPSVELFF. The CDR3 nucleotides read TGTGCCAGCAGCCCCAGTGTGGAGCTGTTTTTT. The rearrangement uses TRBV7-2 and TRBJ2-2, with no clear D. Trimming removed 5 bases from V and 10 bases from J, with 8 bases in between. In germline, CDR1 is SGHTA, CDR2 FQGNSA. The CDR3 consists of 11 residues.

This clonotype was seen many times. This chain uses TRBV2 with TRBJ2-1; TRBD1 matches at 7 bases. Trimming took 3 bases from V and 0 from J; bases not matched to a gene: 2. Germline-derived CDR1 and CDR2 are SNHLY and FYNNEI. CDR3 size: 15 residues. CDR3 DNA sequence: TGTGCCAGCAGTGAGTCAGGGGGCTCCTACAATGAGCAGTTCTTC. Protein: CASSESGGSYNEQFF.

This clonotype was picked up many times. CDR3 bases: TGCGCCACCCTAGGGGGAGGTTCACCCCTCCACTTT. This sequence encodes CATLGGGSPLHF. This rearrangement joins TRBV10-2 to TRBJ1-6; tentatively, D is TRBD1 (6 bases). This CDR3 spans 12 amino acids. V lost 10 bases and J lost 9, with 13 bases in between. The germline gives CDR1 WSHSY, CDR2 SAAADI.

This clonotype was seen at least ten times. The rearrangement links TRBV30 to TRBJ2-1, with D uncertain. The CDR3 runs to 12 residues. Germline CDR1 and CDR2: GTSNPN and SVGIG (reference sequence). Trimming took off 2 bases at V and 9 bases at J, with 11 bases between the two ends. The CDR3, as DNA: TGTGCCTGGAGTACACACCTGGGTGAGCAGTTCTTC. This codes for CAWSTHLGEQFF.